This section outlines one T cell receptor beta chain sequence together with its context. What it binds is unknown. This sample is drawn from a study of shared clonotypes between healthy human individuals. Study-level points and caveats: When compared with the clonotypes that were shared by all four sorted-subset donors, the non-shared clonotypes turned out to have lower generation probabilities.

Assay used: immunoSEQ multiplex PCR; TCRdb lists only in-frame clones, some missing. In the table there are approximately 2.1 million clones, more than 80% of which are singletons. The specimen sequenced was naive CD4+ T cells from PBMCs. Subset meaning: CD45RA+ positively selected. This clonotype originated in a man between 18 and 29 years old in good health. Some clones in this sample may be carry-over from other donors' samples.

This CDR3 reads CASSVDGPPADTQYF. CDR3 DNA sequence: TGTGCCAGCAGCGTAGATGGCCCCCCGGCAGATACGCAGTATTTT. The rearrangement uses TRBV9 and TRBJ2-3, with D uncertain. Per germline, CDR1 SGDLS and CDR2 YYNGEE. CDR3 size: 15 residues. The ends were cut back, 0 bases at V and 4 bases at J, with 12 bases in the middle.